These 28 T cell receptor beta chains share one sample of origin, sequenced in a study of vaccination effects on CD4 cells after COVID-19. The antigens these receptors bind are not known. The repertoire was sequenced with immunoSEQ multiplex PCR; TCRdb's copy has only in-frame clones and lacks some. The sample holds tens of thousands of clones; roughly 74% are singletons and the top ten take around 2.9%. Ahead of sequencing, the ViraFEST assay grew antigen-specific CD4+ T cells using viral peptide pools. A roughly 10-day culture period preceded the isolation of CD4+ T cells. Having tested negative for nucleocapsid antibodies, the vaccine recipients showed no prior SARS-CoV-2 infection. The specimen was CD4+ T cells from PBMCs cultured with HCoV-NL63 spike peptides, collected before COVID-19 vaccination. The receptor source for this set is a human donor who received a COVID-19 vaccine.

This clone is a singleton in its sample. The chain's CDR3 is CATSRPLGNTIYF. In DNA, the CDR3 is TGTGCCACCAGCAGACCACTAGGAAACACCATATATTTT. This chain joins TRBV15 and TRBJ1-3; D gene uncertain. Per germline, CDR1 LNHNV and CDR2 YYDKDF (reference sequence). Trimming stripped 2 bases from V and 4 bases from J, with 6 bases between. This CDR3 region has 13 residues.

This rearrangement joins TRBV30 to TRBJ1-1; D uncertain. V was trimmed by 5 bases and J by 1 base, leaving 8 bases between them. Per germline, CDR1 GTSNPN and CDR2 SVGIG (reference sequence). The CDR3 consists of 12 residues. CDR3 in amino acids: CAWLSRNTEAFF. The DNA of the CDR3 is TGTGCCTGGTTATCACGGAACACTGAAGCTTTCTTT.

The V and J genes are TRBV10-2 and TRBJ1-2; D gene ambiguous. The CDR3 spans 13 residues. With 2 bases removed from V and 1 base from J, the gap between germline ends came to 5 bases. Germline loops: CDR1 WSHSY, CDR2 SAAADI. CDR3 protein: CASSEGVNYGYTF. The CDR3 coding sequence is TGCGCCAGCAGTGAGGGGGTTAACTATGGCTACACCTTC.

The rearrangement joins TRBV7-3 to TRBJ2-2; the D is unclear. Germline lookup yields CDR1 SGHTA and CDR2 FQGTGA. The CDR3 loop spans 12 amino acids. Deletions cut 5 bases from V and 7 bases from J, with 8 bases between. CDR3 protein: CASSRDHGELFF. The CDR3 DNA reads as TGTGCCAGCAGCCGCGATCACGGGGAGCTGTTTTTT.

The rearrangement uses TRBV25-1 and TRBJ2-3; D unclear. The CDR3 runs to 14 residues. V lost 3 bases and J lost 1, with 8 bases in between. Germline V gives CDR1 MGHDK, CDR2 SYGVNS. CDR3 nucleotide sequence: TGTGCCAGCAGTGACGGTCGGGGCACAGATACGCAGTATTTT. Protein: CASSDGRGTDTQYF. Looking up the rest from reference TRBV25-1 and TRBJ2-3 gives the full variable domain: EADIYQTPRYLVIGTGKKITLECSQTMGHDKMYWYQQDPGMELHLIHYSYGVNSTEKGDLSSESTVSRIRTEHFPLTLESARPSHTSQYLCASSDGRGTDTQYFGPGTRLTVL.

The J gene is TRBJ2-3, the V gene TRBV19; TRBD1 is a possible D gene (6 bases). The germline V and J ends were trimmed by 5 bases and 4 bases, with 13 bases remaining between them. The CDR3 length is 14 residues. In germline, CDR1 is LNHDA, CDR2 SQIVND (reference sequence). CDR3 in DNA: TGTGCCAGTAGTGGCTACAGGGCGGCAGATACGCAGTATTTT. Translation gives CASSGYRAADTQYF.

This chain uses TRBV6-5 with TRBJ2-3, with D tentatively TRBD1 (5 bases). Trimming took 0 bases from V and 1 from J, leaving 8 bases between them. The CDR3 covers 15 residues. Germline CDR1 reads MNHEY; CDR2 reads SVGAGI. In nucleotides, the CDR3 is TGTGCCAGCAGTTACTCGATCAGGGGCACAGATACGCAGTATTTT. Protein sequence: CASSYSIRGTDTQYF.

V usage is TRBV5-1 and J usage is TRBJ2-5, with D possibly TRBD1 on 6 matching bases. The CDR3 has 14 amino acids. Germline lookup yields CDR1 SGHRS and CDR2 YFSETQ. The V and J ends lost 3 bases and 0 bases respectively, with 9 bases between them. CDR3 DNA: TGCGCCAGCAGCTATGGACAGAACCAAGAGACCCAGTACTTC. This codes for CASSYGQNQETQYF.

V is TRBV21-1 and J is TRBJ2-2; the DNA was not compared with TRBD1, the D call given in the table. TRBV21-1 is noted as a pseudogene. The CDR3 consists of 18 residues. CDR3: CASSKGFYGQTNTGELFF. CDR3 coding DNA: TGTGCCAGCAGCAAAGGATTTTACGGACAGACGAACACCGGGGAGCTGTTTTTT.

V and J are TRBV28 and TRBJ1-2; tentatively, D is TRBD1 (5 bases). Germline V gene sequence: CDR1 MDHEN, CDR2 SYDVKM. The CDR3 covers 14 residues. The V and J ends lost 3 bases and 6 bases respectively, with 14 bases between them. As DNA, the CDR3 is TGTGCCAGCAGTTTCCTGGGGAAAGGGGATGGCTACACCTTC. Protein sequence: CASSFLGKGDGYTF.

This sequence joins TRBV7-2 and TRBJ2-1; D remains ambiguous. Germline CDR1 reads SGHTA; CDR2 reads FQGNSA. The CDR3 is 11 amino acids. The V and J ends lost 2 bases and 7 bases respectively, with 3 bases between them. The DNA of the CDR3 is TGTGCCAGCAGCTTACTAAATGAGCAGTTCTTC. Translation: CASSLLNEQFF. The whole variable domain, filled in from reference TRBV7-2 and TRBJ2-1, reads GAGVSQSPSNKVTEKGKDVELRCDPISGHTALYWYRQSLGQGLEFLIYFQGNSAPDKSGLPSDRFSAERTGGSVSTLTIQRTQQEDSAVYLCASSLLNEQFFGPGTRLTVL.

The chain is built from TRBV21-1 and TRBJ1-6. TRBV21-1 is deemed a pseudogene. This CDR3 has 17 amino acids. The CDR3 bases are TGTGCCAGCAGCAAAGAGGGAAGGGTTGCTTATAATTCACCCCTCCACTTT. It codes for CASSKEGRVAYNSPLHF.

CDR3 nucleotide sequence: TGTGCCAGCAGCTTGCGTGGCTCTGGAAACACCATATATTTT. Its protein is CASSLRGSGNTIYF. The V and J genes are TRBV5-6 and TRBJ1-3; D remains ambiguous. CDR1 and CDR2 (germline): SGHDT, YYEEEE. This CDR3 is built from 14 residues. With 1 base removed from V and 0 bases from J, the gap between germline ends came to 5 bases.

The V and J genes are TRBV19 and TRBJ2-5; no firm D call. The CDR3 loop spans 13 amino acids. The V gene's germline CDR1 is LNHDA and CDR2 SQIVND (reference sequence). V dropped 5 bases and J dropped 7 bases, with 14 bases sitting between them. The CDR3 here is CASSAGPMPTQYF. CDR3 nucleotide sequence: TGTGCCAGTAGTGCCGGGCCCATGCCGACCCAGTACTTC.

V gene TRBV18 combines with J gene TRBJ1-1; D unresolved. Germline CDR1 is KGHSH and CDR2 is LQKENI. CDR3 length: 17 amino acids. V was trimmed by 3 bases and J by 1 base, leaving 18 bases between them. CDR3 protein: CASSPRLSDGRNTEAFF. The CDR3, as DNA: TGTGCCAGCTCACCGCGACTATCCGACGGCAGGAACACTGAAGCTTTCTTT. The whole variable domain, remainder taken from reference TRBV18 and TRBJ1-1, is NAGVMQNPRHLVRRRGQEARLRCSPMKGHSHVYWYRQLPEEGLKFMVYLQKENIIDESGMPKERFSAEFPKEGPSILRIQQVVRGDSAAYFCASSPRLSDGRNTEAFFGQGTRLTVV.

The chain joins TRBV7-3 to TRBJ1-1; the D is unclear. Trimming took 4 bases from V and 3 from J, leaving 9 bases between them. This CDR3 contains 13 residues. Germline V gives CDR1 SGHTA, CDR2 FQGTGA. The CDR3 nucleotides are TGTGCCAGCAGCTCAAAAGTGGACACTGAAGCTTTCTTT. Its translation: CASSSKVDTEAFF.

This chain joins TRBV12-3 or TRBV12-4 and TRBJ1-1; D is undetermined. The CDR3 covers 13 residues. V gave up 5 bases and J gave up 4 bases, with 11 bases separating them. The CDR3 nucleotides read TGTGCCAGCAGTGGCACACCGATCACTGAAGCTTTCTTT. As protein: CASSGTPITEAFF.

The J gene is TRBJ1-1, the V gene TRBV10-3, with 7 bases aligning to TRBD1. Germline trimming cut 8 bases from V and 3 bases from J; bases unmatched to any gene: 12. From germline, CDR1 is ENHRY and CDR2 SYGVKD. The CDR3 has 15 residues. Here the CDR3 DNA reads TGTGCCATCGGGCGAGACAGGGAGCAAGACACTGAAGCTTTCTTT. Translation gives CAIGRDREQDTEAFF.

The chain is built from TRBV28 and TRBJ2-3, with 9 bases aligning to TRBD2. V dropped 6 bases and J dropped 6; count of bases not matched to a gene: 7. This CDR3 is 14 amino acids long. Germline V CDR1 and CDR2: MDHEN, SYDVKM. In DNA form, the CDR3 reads TGTGCCAGCAGGGGGACTAGCAGTGTGGATACGCAGTATTTT. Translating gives CASRGTSSVDTQYF. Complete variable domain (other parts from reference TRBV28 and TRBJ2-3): DVKVTQSSRYLVKRTGEKVFLECVQDMDHENMFWYRQDPGLGLRLIYFSYDVKMKEKGDIPEGYSVSREKKERFSLILESASTNQTSMYLCASRGTSSVDTQYFGPGTRLTVL.

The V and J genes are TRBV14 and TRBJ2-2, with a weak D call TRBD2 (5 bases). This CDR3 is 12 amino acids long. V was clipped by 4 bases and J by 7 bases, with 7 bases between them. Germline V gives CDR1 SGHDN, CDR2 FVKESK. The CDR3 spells CASSPEGGELFF. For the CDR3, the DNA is TGTGCCAGCAGCCCAGAGGGCGGGGAGCTGTTTTTT.

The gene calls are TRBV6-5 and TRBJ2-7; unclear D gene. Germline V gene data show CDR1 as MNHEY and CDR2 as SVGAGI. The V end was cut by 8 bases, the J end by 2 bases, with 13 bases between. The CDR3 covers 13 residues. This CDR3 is CASRLASAYEQYV. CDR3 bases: TGTGCCAGCCGGCTCGCTTCGGCCTACGAGCAGTACGTC.

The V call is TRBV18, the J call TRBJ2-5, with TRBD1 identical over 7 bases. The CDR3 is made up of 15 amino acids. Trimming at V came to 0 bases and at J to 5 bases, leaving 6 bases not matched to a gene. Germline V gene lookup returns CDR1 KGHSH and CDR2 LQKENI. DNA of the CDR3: TGTGCCAGCTCACCACCGCCACAGGGGCCGGAGACCCAGTACTTC. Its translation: CASSPPPQGPETQYF.

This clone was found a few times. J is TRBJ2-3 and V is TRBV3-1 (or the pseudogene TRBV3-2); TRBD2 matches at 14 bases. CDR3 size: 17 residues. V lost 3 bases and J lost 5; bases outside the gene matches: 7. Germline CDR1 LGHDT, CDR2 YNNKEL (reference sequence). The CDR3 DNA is TGTGCCAGCAGCCAGGGGGGACTAGCGGGGGTGGGAGATACGCAGTATTTT. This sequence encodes CASSQGGLAGVGDTQYF.

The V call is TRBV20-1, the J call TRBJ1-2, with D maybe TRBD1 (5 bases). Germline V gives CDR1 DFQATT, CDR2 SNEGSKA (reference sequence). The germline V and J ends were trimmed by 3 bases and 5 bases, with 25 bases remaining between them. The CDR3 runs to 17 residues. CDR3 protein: CSASGARDGGGTYGYTF. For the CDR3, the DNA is TGCAGTGCTAGTGGGGCGCGAGACGGCGGGGGAACTTATGGCTACACCTTC.

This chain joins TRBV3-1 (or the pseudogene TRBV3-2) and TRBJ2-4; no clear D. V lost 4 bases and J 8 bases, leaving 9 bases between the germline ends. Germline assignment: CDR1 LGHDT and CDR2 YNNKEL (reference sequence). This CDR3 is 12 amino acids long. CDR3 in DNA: TGTGCCAGCAGCCCGGAAGGACACATTCAGTACTTC. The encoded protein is CASSPEGHIQYF.

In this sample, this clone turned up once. This CDR3 reads CAISALGHTNEKLFF. The CDR3 bases are TGTGCCATCAGTGCACTGGGACATACTAATGAAAAACTGTTTTTT. The rearrangement joins TRBV10-3 to TRBJ1-4; TRBD1 might be the D (6 bases). The CDR3 is 15 amino acids. Germline V gives CDR1 ENHRY, CDR2 SYGVKD. Deletions cut 4 bases from V and 2 bases from J, with 11 bases between.

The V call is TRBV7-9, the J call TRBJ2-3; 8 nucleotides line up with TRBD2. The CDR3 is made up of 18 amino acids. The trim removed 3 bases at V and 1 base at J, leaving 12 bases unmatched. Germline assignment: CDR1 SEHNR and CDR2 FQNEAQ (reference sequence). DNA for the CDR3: TGTGCCAGCAGCTTTATTCCCGGGGGGGACTCTGGCACAGATACGCAGTATTTT. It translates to CASSFIPGGDSGTDTQYF.

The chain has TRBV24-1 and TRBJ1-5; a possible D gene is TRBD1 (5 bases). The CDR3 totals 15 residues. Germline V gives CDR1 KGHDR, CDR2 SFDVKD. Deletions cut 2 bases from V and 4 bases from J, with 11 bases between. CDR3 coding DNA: TGTGCCACCAGTGATTCCGAGGGGAGGAATCAGCCCCAGCATTTT. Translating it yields CATSDSEGRNQPQHF.